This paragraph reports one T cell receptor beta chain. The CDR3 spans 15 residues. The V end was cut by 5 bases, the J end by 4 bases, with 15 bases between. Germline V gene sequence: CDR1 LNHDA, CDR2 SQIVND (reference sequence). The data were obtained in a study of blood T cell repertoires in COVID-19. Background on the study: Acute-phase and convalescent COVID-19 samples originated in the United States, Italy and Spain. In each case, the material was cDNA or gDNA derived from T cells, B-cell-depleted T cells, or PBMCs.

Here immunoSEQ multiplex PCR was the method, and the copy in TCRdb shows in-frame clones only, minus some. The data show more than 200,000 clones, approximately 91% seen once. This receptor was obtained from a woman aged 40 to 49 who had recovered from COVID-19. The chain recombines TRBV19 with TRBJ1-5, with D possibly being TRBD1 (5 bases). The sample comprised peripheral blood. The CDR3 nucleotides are TGTGCCAGTAGTGCCGCAGCCGGGGGGAATCAGCCCCAGCATTTT. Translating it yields CASSAAAGGNQPQHF.